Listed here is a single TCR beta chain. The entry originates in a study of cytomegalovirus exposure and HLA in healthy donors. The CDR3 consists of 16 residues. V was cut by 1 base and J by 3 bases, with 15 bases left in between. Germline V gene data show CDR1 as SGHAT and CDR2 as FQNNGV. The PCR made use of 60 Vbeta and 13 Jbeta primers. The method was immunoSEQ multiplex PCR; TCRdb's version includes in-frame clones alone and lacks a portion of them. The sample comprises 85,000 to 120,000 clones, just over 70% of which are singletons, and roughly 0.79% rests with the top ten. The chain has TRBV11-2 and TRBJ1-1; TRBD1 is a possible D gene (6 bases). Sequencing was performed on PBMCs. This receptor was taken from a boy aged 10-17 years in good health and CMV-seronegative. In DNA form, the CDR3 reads TGTGCCAGCAGCTTAGTCAGAACAGGGAGGGACACTGAAGCTTTCTTT. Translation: CASSLVRTGRDTEAFF.